This entry features one TCR beta chain sequence. As yet, its antigen is unknown. Quantitative 5'-RACE with molecular barcodes generated TCR beta libraries. TCRdb passed the 5' RACE reads through MiXCR, listing each CDR3 protein once. The sample lists 750,000 to 850,000 distinct CDR3 sequences; roughly 10% were seen once. This CDR3 is 16 amino acids long. V lost 7 bases to trimming and J lost 2 bases, with 19 bases between them. Germline CDR1 MNHNS, CDR2 SASEGT. This record comes from a study of CD8 T cells in ankylosing spondylitis. Study-wide results and limits: Seemingly characteristic of ankylosing spondylitis blood was a TCR beta motif consisting of about 8 highly homologous variants.

The sample taken for sequencing was blood, either unsorted or a sorted T cell fraction (not recorded which). This TCR came from a male donor with ankylosing spondylitis. This chain uses TRBV6-1 with TRBJ2-3; D perhaps matches TRBD1 (5 bases). This chain's CDR3 is CASTPAGALYTDTQYF. The CDR3 DNA sequence: TGTGCCAGCACCCCGGCTGGGGCCCTTTACACAGATACGCAGTATTTT.